One and the same sample provided the 12 T cell receptor beta chains below, sequenced in a study of T cells after posttransplantation cyclophosphamide (dated by TCRdb to the mid-2010s). Library method: the immunoSEQ multiplex PCR assay. This is the immuneACCESS table as TCRdb keeps it, with only in-frame sequences that have V and J called. A part of the clones is gone; compared with another copy, unresolved V genes explain less than half, and the rest is unexplained. Within this sample are tens of thousands of clones, with under 95% of them counted one time only. About 3% of the sample rests with the top ten. The material sequenced was PBMCs. These receptors were obtained from a woman in her thirties in good health and a related stem cell transplant donor.

The chain carries TRBV2 and TRBJ1-3, with D unresolved. Germline CDR1 is SNHLY and CDR2 is FYNNEI. The CDR3 is 15 residues long. V was clipped by 3 bases and J by 1 base, with 10 bases between them. This chain's CDR3 is CASSDRGLSGNTIYF. CDR3 DNA: TGTGCCAGCAGTGATCGCGGGTTATCTGGAAACACCATATATTTT.

The chain links TRBV27 to TRBJ1-6, with TRBD1 matching over 9 bases. Trimming at V came to 4 bases and at J to 7 bases, leaving 8 bases not matched to a gene. The CDR3 covers 16 residues. Germline values: CDR1 MNHEY, CDR2 SMNVEV (reference sequence). The CDR3 protein is CASSSPTGGMNSPLHF. The CDR3 DNA reads TGTGCCAGCAGTTCCCCGACAGGGGGAATGAATTCACCCCTCCACTTT.

The genes are TRBV27 and TRBJ1-1, with D tentatively TRBD1 (6 bases). This CDR3 is built from 14 residues. Per the germline V gene, CDR1 is MNHEY and CDR2 is SMNVEV (reference sequence). V was pared by 8 bases and J by 0 bases, with 13 bases between. The CDR3 loop reads CASRLGQLNTEAFF. In nucleotides, the CDR3 is TGTGCCAGCCGTCTCGGACAGCTGAACACTGAAGCTTTCTTT.

The V and J genes are TRBV4-2 and TRBJ2-1; weak D call: TRBD2 (6 bases). The CDR3 spans 16 residues. Germline CDR1 reads LGHNA; CDR2 reads YNFKEQ. Deletions cut 0 bases from V and 4 bases from J, with 13 bases between. The CDR3 loop reads CASSQEGTGVYNEQFF. The CDR3 DNA reads as TGTGCCAGCAGCCAAGAAGGAACGGGGGTTTACAATGAGCAGTTCTTC.

V usage is TRBV10-3 and J usage is TRBJ2-3, with 11 bases fitting TRBD1. This CDR3 has 16 residues. V was clipped by 0 bases and J by 4 bases; unmatched bases: 3. The germline V gene has CDR1 ENHRY and CDR2 SYGVKD. Here the CDR3 reads CAISESPGQGADTQYF. The CDR3 nucleotides are TGTGCCATCAGTGAGTCACCGGGACAGGGGGCAGATACGCAGTATTTT.

V is TRBV28 and J is TRBJ1-3, with TRBD1 matching over 9 bases. The CDR3 spans 15 residues. Germline V gene data show CDR1 as MDHEN and CDR2 as SYDVKM. The V segment lost 6 bases and the J segment 4 bases; nucleotides outside the gene matches: 7. CDR3 bases: TGTGCCAGCAGCCCCGTAGGACAGGGGGGAAACACCATATATTTT. As protein: CASSPVGQGGNTIYF.

Here the CDR3 reads CASSGPRNEKLFF. Here the CDR3 DNA reads TGTGCCAGCTCTGGGCCCAGGAATGAAAAACTGTTTTTT. V gene TRBV28 combines with J gene TRBJ1-4; D is ambiguous. The length of the CDR3 is 13 residues. Germline lookup yields CDR1 MDHEN and CDR2 SYDVKM. The germline V and J ends were trimmed by 8 bases and 5 bases, with 12 bases remaining between them.

The chain carries TRBV4-2 and TRBJ2-4, with 9 bases aligning to TRBD1. With 0 bases clipped from V and 5 bases from J, the junction kept 5 bases outside the gene matches. The V gene's germline CDR1 is LGHNA and CDR2 YNFKEQ. This CDR3 comprises 16 residues. CDR3 protein: CASSQEDRGQQNIQYF. The CDR3, as DNA: TGTGCCAGCAGCCAAGAGGACAGGGGCCAGCAAAACATTCAGTACTTC.

V usage is TRBV6-4 and J usage is TRBJ1-1, with TRBD1 identical over 8 bases. Losses at the gene ends were 6 bases for V and 3 bases for J; bases not matched to a gene: 12. CDR1 MRHNA and CDR2 SNTAGT come from the germline V gene. CDR3 length: 16 amino acids. CDR3 DNA sequence: TGTGCCAGCAGACCGGGGGCAGGGGGCTTGTACACTGAAGCTTTCTTT. This translates into CASRPGAGGLYTEAFF.

This sequence joins TRBV6-6 and TRBJ2-1; D is possibly TRBD1 (6 bases). Germline V gene sequence: CDR1 MNHNY, CDR2 SVGAGI (reference sequence). V gave up 6 bases and J gave up 10 bases, with 10 bases separating them. The CDR3 has 11 amino acids. The DNA of the CDR3 is TGTGCCAGCAGGCGACAGGTAGAGCAGTTCTTC. This gives the protein CASRRQVEQFF.

The V gene is TRBV19, the J gene TRBJ2-3; D is unresolved. CDR3 length: 13 residues. CDR1 and CDR2 from the germline V gene are LNHDA and SQIVND (reference sequence). V was clipped by 7 bases and J by 0 bases, with 8 bases between them. The CDR3 bases are TGTGCCAGTACCGACATTAGCACAGATACGCAGTATTTT. It translates to CASTDISTDTQYF.

This chain joins TRBV28 and TRBJ1-1, with a weak D call TRBD1 (5 bases). CDR1 MDHEN and CDR2 SYDVKM come from the germline V gene. Trimming pared 4 bases from V and 10 bases from J, leaving 16 bases between. The length of the CDR3 is 13 residues. CDR3 sequence reads: CASSSPRGEVAFF. The CDR3 nucleotides read TGTGCCAGCAGTTCCCCCCGAGGGGAGGTAGCTTTCTTT.